This is a list of T cell receptor beta chains from one sample in a study of T cells in Graves' hyperthyroidism and ophthalmopathy. TCRdb re-called the multiplex PCR reads with MiXCR, one entry per CDR3 protein. The sample has around 690,000 distinct CDR3 sequences, approximately 15% seen once. The sequenced sample consisted of blood. The receptors here all came from a man in his fifties with Graves' hyperthyroidism. The CDR3 runs from the conserved cysteine through the conserved F or W. Fields, in order: clone size, D gene, V gene, J gene, CDR3 protein, CDR3 DNA. The D gene is left open where the match is weak. Only some rows state a clone size, as once, few, many or a class for expanded clones.

many,-,TRBV2,TRBJ2-3,CASSGGGYSTDTQYF,TGTGCCAGCAGCGGTGGAGGGTACAGCACAGATACGCAGTATTTT
many,-,TRBV11-2,TRBJ2-7,CASSLERDPTYEQYF,TGTGCCAGCAGCTTAGAACGGGACCCCACGTACGAGCAGTACTTC
many,TRBD2,TRBV12-3/TRBV12-4,TRBJ2-1,CASSLRASGTDEQFF,TGTGCCAGCAGTTTAAGGGCCAGCGGGACTGATGAGCAGTTCTTC
few,-,TRBV4-1,TRBJ2-2,CASSQGPVAGKKTGELFF,TGCGCCAGCAGCCAAGGGCCTGTCGCGGGCAAGAAGACCGGGGAGCTGTTTTTT
few,TRBD1,TRBV12-3/TRBV12-4,TRBJ1-2,CASSLRDREGSGYTF,TGTGCCAGCAGCCTCCGGGACAGGGAGGGTAGTGGCTACACCTTC
few,-,TRBV7-2,TRBJ2-7,CASSRVYEQYF,TGTGCCAGCAGCCGGGTTTACGAGCAGTACTTC
many,-,TRBV28,TRBJ2-5,CASSSSRGRETQYF,TGTGCCAGCAGCTCTAGTAGGGGGAGAGAGACCCAGTACTTC
many,-,TRBV29-1,TRBJ1-5,CSVGARDQPQHF,TGCAGCGTAGGGGCCCGGGATCAGCCCCAGCATTTT
few,TRBD2,TRBV14,TRBJ2-7,CASSRLAGNPYYQLYEQYF,TGTGCCAGCAGTCGACTAGCGGGAAATCCCTATTACCAACTCTACGAGCAGTACTTC
many,TRBD2,TRBV27,TRBJ2-2,CASSSGVAGVTGELFF,TGTGCCAGCAGTTCGGGGGTAGCGGGAGTTACCGGGGAGCTGTTTTTT
many,-,TRBV3-1,TRBJ2-3,CASSPQRGVTDTQYF,TGTGCCAGCAGCCCCCAACGGGGTGTCACAGATACGCAGTATTTT
many,-,TRBV12-3/TRBV12-4,TRBJ1-5,CASSSQSTGGQPQHF,TGTGCCAGCAGCTCGCAATCAACGGGGGGGCAGCCCCAGCATTTT
-,TRBD2,TRBV11-2,TRBJ2-1,CASSRRVAGVGEQFF,TGTGCCAGCAGCCGGAGGGTAGCGGGAGTAGGTGAGCAGTTCTTC
-,-,TRBV19,TRBJ1-1,CASSPLEGFTEAFF,TGTGCCAGTAGTCCGCTCGAGGGGTTTACTGAAGCTTTCTTT
many,-,TRBV29-1,TRBJ2-2,CSVEIWGQVNTGELFF,TGCAGCGTTGAAATCTGGGGGCAGGTGAACACCGGGGAGCTGTTTTTT
few,TRBD1,TRBV20-1,TRBJ2-7,CSATSGGQVFSEQYF,TGCAGTGCTACCTCCGGCGGACAGGTGTTCTCCGAGCAGTACTTC
few,-,TRBV19,TRBJ1-3,CASSINSALGSGNTIYF,TGTGCCAGTAGTATTAATTCGGCACTCGGATCTGGAAACACCATATATTTT
many,-,TRBV2,TRBJ1-2,CASSEARYGYTF,TGTGCCAGCAGTGAGGCCCGATATGGCTACACCTTC
many,-,TRBV20-1,TRBJ2-3,CSAYGVTADTQYF,TGCAGTGCTTACGGGGTGACCGCAGATACGCAGTATTTT
-,TRBD2,TRBV20-1,TRBJ2-7,CSAKTREGLYEQYF,TGCAGTGCTAAGACGCGGGAGGGACTCTACGAGCAGTACTTC
many,TRBD2,TRBV5-6,TRBJ2-1,CASSGETSVGEQFF,TGTGCCAGCAGCGGGGAGACTAGCGTCGGTGAGCAGTTCTTC
-,TRBD2,TRBV4-1,TRBJ2-1,CASSQAPSGRSEQFF,TGCGCCAGCAGCCAAGCCCCTAGCGGGAGAAGTGAGCAGTTCTTC
many,TRBD2,TRBV7-3,TRBJ2-7,CASSLDSGSIYEQYF,TGTGCCAGCAGCTTAGATAGCGGGAGTATCTACGAGCAGTACTTC
few,-,TRBV19,TRBJ1-3,CASSIRQRATGNTIYF,TGTGCCAGTAGTATCCGACAGAGAGCAACTGGAAACACCATATATTTT
many,TRBD2,TRBV7-2,TRBJ2-5,CASSPSGRETQYF,TGTGCCAGCAGCCCTAGCGGGAGAGAGACCCAGTACTTC
many,-,TRBV28,TRBJ2-7,CASSFKYEQYF,TGTGCCAGCAGTTTCAAATACGAGCAGTACTTC
few,-,TRBV6-5,TRBJ1-1,CASSYSGEANTEAFF,TGTGCCAGCAGTTACTCAGGTGAGGCGAACACTGAAGCTTTCTTT
many,-,TRBV28,TRBJ2-7,CASREDFSYEQYF,TGTGCCAGCAGGGAGGACTTCTCCTACGAGCAGTACTTC
many,TRBD2,TRBV11-1,TRBJ2-3,CASSSAVGLAGADTQYF,TGTGCCAGCAGCTCAGCGGTGGGACTAGCGGGAGCGGATACGCAGTATTTT
-,TRBD1,TRBV11-2,TRBJ2-3,CASSSGTGGTTDTQYF,TGTGCCAGCAGCTCCGGGACAGGGGGGACCACAGATACGCAGTATTTT
few,TRBD1,TRBV30,TRBJ2-7,CAWSVATGGDEQYF,TGTGCCTGGAGTGTAGCGACAGGGGGCGACGAGCAGTACTTC
many,TRBD2,TRBV2,TRBJ2-2,CASRGAGGDTGELFF,TGTGCCAGCAGGGGAGCGGGAGGAGATACCGGGGAGCTGTTTTTT
many,-,TRBV5-1,TRBJ1-1,CASSLDQGNTEAFF,TGCGCCAGCAGCTTGGATCAGGGGAACACTGAAGCTTTCTTT
many,TRBD1,TRBV25-1,TRBJ2-1,CASGETGVNEQFF,TGTGCCAGCGGGGAAACAGGGGTAAATGAGCAGTTCTTC
many,TRBD2,TRBV6-1,TRBJ2-7,CASSSTSGKYEQYF,TGTGCCAGCAGTTCGACTAGCGGGAAGTACGAGCAGTACTTC
-,-,TRBV24-1,TRBJ2-6,CATSGGTCSGANVLTF,TGTGCCACCAGTGGGGGGACCTGCTCTGGGGCCAACGTCCTGACTTTC
few,TRBD1,TRBV29-1,TRBJ2-1,CSARDRTYNEQFF,TGCAGCGCGCGGGACAGGACCTACAATGAGCAGTTCTTC
-,TRBD2,TRBV19,TRBJ2-7,CASSKRESHEQYF,TGTGCCAGTAGTAAGCGGGAGTCCCACGAGCAGTACTTC
many,-,TRBV7-6,TRBJ1-5,CASSLASGWGNQPQHF,TGTGCCAGCAGCTTAGCGTCAGGGTGGGGCAATCAGCCCCAGCATTTT
many,-,TRBV19,TRBJ2-2,CASSETGMNTGELFF,TGTGCCTCTAGCGAGACAGGAATGAACACCGGGGAGCTGTTTTTT
many,TRBD2,TRBV29-1,TRBJ2-1,CSARLAGFNEQFF,TGCAGCGCGAGACTAGCGGGTTTCAATGAGCAGTTCTTC
many,-,TRBV27,TRBJ2-3,CASSLWAGDTQYF,TGTGCCAGCAGTTTATGGGCTGGAGATACGCAGTATTTT
-,-,TRBV6-5,TRBJ2-3,CASSYAGHRTQYF,TGTGCCAGCAGTTACGCGGGCCATAGGACGCAGTATTTT
few,-,TRBV18,TRBJ2-7,CASSAAGATYEQYF,TGTGCCAGCTCAGCGGCAGGGGCGACCTACGAGCAGTACTTC
few,-,TRBV19,TRBJ2-1,CASSIISGYNEQFF,TGTGCCAGTAGTATTATTAGCGGTTACAATGAGCAGTTCTTC
many,-,TRBV28,TRBJ2-1,CASSEGIREQFF,TGTGCCAGCAGCGAGGGAATAAGGGAGCAGTTCTTC
many,TRBD1,TRBV2,TRBJ2-2,CASSSGTGETGELFF,TGTGCCAGCAGTTCCGGGACAGGGGAGACCGGGGAGCTGTTTTTT
many,-,TRBV7-9,TRBJ1-5,CASSGTGGDNQPQHF,TGTGCCAGCAGCGGTACCGGGGGGGACAATCAGCCCCAGCATTTT
-,-,TRBV6-1,TRBJ1-5,CASSETGISSPQPQHF,TGTGCCAGCAGTGAAACAGGGATATCCTCCCCTCAGCCCCAGCATTTT
many,TRBD2,TRBV11-1,TRBJ2-7,CASSSSSTSGRSEQYF,TGTGCCAGCAGTTCTTCCTCGACTAGCGGGAGGAGCGAGCAGTACTTC
many,TRBD2,TRBV27,TRBJ2-3,CASSPEAGGLTDTQYF,TGTGCCAGCAGTCCTGAAGCGGGAGGACTCACAGATACGCAGTATTTT